The sequence of this T cell receptor beta chain was determined in a study of regulatory T cells in long-lasting Graves disease. Whole-study findings and limits: Persistent disease exhibited a predilection for TRBV28, TRBJ1-2 and TRBJ2-5.

The germline V and J ends were trimmed by 4 bases and 4 bases, with 11 bases remaining between them. The germline V gene has CDR1 SGHTA and CDR2 FQGNSA. CDR3 length: 13 residues. In building TCR beta libraries, iRepertoire HTBI primers were used together with Arm-PCR of CDR3 regions. TCRdb passed the multiplex PCR reads through MiXCR, listing each CDR3 protein once. The sample has under 300,000 distinct CDR3 sequences, 15% to 20% seen once. The time point was: newly diagnosed GD, antithyroid drugs for less than 3 months. Making the TCR library involved RNA that had been extracted from PBMCs. This clonotype was found many times. The target antigen is unknown.

The source was peripheral blood mononuclear cells (PBMCs), collected at new diagnosis, from a patient treated with antithyroid drugs. The TCR sequence derives from a female donor with Graves disease. This chain uses TRBV7-2 with TRBJ2-7; no firm D call. CDR3 nucleotides: TGTGCCAGCAGCTACCTTAGTCATTACGAGCAGTACTTC. Its protein product is CASSYLSHYEQYF.